This T cell receptor (beta chain) was observed in a study of beta chain features in type 1 diabetes. Germline CDR1 SGHTA, CDR2 FQGTGA. The CDR3 spans 15 residues. Losses at the gene ends were 3 bases for V and 8 bases for J; bases not matched to a gene: 9. The whole isolated RNA underwent reverse transcription, so sequencing captured expressed TCRB transcripts. Data came from immunoSEQ multiplex PCR; TCRdb stores just in-frame clones and leaves some out. The table lists tens of thousands of clones, over 40% of them singletons, with approximately 1.4% in the top ten. As concerns this clone: Its specificity is unknown.

General observations from the study: Type 1 diabetes patients had TCRB CDR3s that were shorter (moderately but significantly so) in all four CD4+ subsets.

Sequencing used Tregs from blood. The clonotype was recovered from a man aged 30 to 39 with type 1 diabetes. The chain has TRBV7-3 and TRBJ2-3; 9 positions agree with TRBD2. CDR3 bases: TGTGCCAGCAGCTTCCCCCTTAGCGGGAGTGGTACGCAGTATTTT. This sequence encodes CASSFPLSGSGTQYF.